The TCR beta chain under discussion was sequenced for a study of patients and donors after allogeneic stem cell transplantation. The CDR3 runs 14 residues. Germline V CDR1 and CDR2: SQVTM, ANQGSEA. J was trimmed by 0 bases and V by 7 bases; bases with no gene match: 4. This clonotype has a count of ten or more. One entry per CDR3 protein results from TCRdb running MiXCR on the RT-PCR reads. The table includes roughly 250,000 distinct CDR3 sequences, less than 15% detected once. Sequenced sample: blood, either unsorted or a sorted T cell fraction (not recorded which). The clonotype comes from a human donor who was either an allogeneic HSCT recipient or a stem cell or donor lymphocyte infusion donor (not recorded which). It is not recorded whose cells these are; they may come from a transplant donor. The rearrangement uses TRBV29-1 and TRBJ2-2, with 8 bases fitting TRBD1. CDR3 residues: CSAGQGTNTGELFF. CDR3 bases: TGCAGCGCAGGACAGGGAACGAACACCGGGGAGCTGTTTTTT.